A single sample gave rise to the 9 T cell receptor beta chains below, sequenced in a study of spatial heterogeneity in lung cancer. Findings and caveats of the study: The study found that expanded intratumoral alpha and beta TCR counts tracked tumor mutation counts.

Each CDR3 protein gets one entry after TCRdb re-called the 5' RACE reads with MiXCR. The sample contains 9,000 to 10,000 distinct CDR3 sequences, roughly 13% of which appear only once. Time point of the sample: sample taken at primary tumor resection. Antigens of these TCRs are unknown. Here the sequenced sample was lung tumor tissue, taken at surgery. The receptor set was obtained from a male donor with early-stage non-small cell lung cancer.

This clonotype occurred many times. Compared with germline, one end of the junction differs, possibly owing to a read error. The rearrangement links TRBV5-1 to TRBJ1-4; no definite D call. Germline loops: CDR1 SGHRS, CDR2 YFSETQ. This CDR3 comprises 11 residues. The chain's CDR3 is CASSLAGNLYF. CDR3 nucleotide sequence: TGCGCCAGCAGCTTGGCTGGGAACCTCTATTTT.

This clonotype came up many times. The chain joins TRBV18 to TRBJ2-6, with unresolved D. Per the germline V gene, CDR1 is KGHSH and CDR2 is LQKENI. This CDR3 is 16 amino acids long. Trimming took 3 bases from V and 4 from J, leaving 13 bases between them. CDR3 sequence reads: CASSPEIRLGANVLTF. The CDR3 nucleotides read TGTGCCAGCTCACCGGAGATACGGTTGGGGGCCAACGTCCTGACTTTC.

This clonotype was seen at least ten times. CDR3 protein: CASSVNLNEKLFF. The CDR3 bases are TGTGCCAGCAGCGTCAACTTGAATGAAAAACTGTTTTTT. This chain uses TRBV9 with TRBJ1-4; unclear D gene. CDR3 size: 13 residues. Germline CDR1 and CDR2: SGDLS and YYNGEE. V lost 2 bases and J 5 bases, leaving 7 bases between the germline ends.

This clonotype was recorded at least ten times. The chain uses TRBV28 and TRBJ2-2; D ambiguous. Looked up from germline, CDR1 is MDHEN and CDR2 is SYDVKM. V was trimmed by 3 bases and J by 4 bases, leaving 9 bases between them. CDR3 size: 14 residues. CDR3 coding DNA: TGTGCCAGCAGTTTCTTCTTGGGCACCGGGGAGCTGTTTTTT. Its translation: CASSFFLGTGELFF.

J is TRBJ2-1 and V is TRBV7-6; D not resolved. CDR3 length: 11 residues. V was shortened by 0 bases and J by 10 bases, with 4 bases between the two germline ends. Germline CDR1 is SGHVS and CDR2 is FNYEAQ. CDR3 sequence reads: CASSLAVEQFF. In nucleotides, the CDR3 is TGTGCCAGCAGCTTAGCGGTGGAGCAGTTCTTC. The full variable domain, with the rest looked up from reference TRBV7-6 and TRBJ2-1, is GAGVSQSPRYKVTKRGQDVALRCDPISGHVSLYWYRQALGQGPEFLTYFNYEAQQDKSGLPNDRFSAERPEGSISTLTIQRTEQRDSAMYRCASSLAVEQFFGPGTRLTVL.

In this sample, this clonotype is medium-sized. CDR3 sequence: CASSPWTGGDEQFF. The CDR3 region has the DNA TGTGCCAGCAGTCCCTGGACAGGCGGCGATGAGCAGTTCTTC. V usage is TRBV12-3 or TRBV12-4 and J usage is TRBJ2-1; 7 bases agree with TRBD1. This CDR3 is 14 amino acids long. V lost 5 bases to trimming and J lost 8 bases; unmatched junction nucleotides: 9.

Judged by abundance, this clonotype is medium-sized. The V gene is TRBV12-3 or TRBV12-4, the J gene TRBJ2-7; 8 nucleotides agree with TRBD2. V lost 6 bases to trimming and J lost 0 bases; unmatched junction nucleotides: 4. The CDR3 is made up of 14 amino acids. The CDR3 sequence is CASRSGSASYEQYF. The CDR3 region has the DNA TGTGCCAGCAGGAGCGGGAGCGCCTCCTACGAGCAGTACTTC.

In its sample, this clonotype was seen many times. The V call is TRBV7-8, the J call TRBJ1-5; 7 nucleotides agree with TRBD1. This CDR3 contains 16 residues. The V and J ends lost 0 bases and 3 bases, in that order; junction bases with no gene match: 5. CDR1 and CDR2 (germline): SGHVS, FQNEAQ. The CDR3 sequence is CASSLAIDRANQPQHF. CDR3 nucleotides: TGTGCCAGCAGCTTAGCAATTGACAGGGCCAATCAGCCCCAGCATTTT.

This clonotype was recorded many times. DNA for the CDR3: TGTGCCAGCAGTTGGAGGCAGAAAGGGAACTCCTACAATGAGCAGTTCTTC. Translated: CASSWRQKGNSYNEQFF. The rearrangement uses TRBV27 and TRBJ2-1, with D perhaps TRBD2 (5 bases). Between the trimmed V and J ends, which lost 4 bases and 0 bases, there was a span of 16 bases. This CDR3 region has 17 residues. CDR1 and CDR2 from the germline V gene are MNHEY and SMNVEV (reference sequence).